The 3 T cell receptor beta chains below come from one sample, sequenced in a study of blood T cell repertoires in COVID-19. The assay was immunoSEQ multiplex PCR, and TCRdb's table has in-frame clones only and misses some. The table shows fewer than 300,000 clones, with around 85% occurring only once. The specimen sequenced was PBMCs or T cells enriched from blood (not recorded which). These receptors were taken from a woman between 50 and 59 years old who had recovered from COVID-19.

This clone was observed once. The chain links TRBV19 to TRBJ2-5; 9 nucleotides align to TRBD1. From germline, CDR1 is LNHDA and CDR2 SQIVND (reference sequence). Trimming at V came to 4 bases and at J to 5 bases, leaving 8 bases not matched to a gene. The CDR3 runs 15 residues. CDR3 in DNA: TGTGCCAGTAGTACAACAGGGGGCATCAGGGAGACCCAGTACTTC. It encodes CASSTTGGIRETQYF.

Here the CDR3 reads CASSLAGDQPQHF. In DNA, the CDR3 is TGCGCCAGCAGCTTGGCCGGGGATCAGCCCCAGCATTTT. This rearrangement joins TRBV5-1 to TRBJ1-5; D call uncertain. This CDR3 spans 13 amino acids. Trimming took off 0 bases at V and 5 bases at J, with 6 bases between the two ends. Germline values: CDR1 SGHRS, CDR2 YFSETQ.

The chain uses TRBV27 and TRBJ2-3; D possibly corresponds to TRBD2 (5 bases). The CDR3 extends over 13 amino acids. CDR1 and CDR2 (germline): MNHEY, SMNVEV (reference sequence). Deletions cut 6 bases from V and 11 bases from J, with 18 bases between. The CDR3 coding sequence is TGTGCCAGCAGCACGATCCGGGGAGAGAGGCAGTATTTT. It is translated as CASSTIRGERQYF.